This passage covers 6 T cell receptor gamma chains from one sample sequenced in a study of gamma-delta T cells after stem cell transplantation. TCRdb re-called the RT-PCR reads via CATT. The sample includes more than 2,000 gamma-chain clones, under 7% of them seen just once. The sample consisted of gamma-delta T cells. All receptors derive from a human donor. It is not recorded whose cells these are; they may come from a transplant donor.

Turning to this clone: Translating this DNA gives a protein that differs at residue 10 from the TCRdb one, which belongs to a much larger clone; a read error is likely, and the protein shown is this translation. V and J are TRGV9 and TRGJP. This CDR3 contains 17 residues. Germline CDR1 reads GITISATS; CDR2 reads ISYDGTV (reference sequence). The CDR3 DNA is TGTGCCTTGTGGGAAGCGAACGTGGAGATGGGCAAGAAAATCAAGGTATTT. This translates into CALWEANVEMGKKIKVF.

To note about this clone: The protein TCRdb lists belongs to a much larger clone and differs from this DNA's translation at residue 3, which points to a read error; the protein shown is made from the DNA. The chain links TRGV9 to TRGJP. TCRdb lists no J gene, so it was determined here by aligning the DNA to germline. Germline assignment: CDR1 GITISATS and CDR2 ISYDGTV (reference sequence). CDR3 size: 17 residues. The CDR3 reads CASWEVVRELGKKIKVF. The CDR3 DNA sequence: TGTGCCTCGTGGGAGGTGGTAAGGGAGTTGGGCAAAAAAATCAAGGTATTT.

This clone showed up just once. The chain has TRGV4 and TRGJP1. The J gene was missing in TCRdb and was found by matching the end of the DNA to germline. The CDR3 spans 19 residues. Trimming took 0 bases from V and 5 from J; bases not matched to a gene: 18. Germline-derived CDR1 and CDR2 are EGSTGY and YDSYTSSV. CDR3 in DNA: TGTGCCACCTGGGATGGGGTAGAAGTCCTTAATTTTACTGGTTGGTTCAAGATATTT. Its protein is CATWDGVEVLNFTGWFKIF.

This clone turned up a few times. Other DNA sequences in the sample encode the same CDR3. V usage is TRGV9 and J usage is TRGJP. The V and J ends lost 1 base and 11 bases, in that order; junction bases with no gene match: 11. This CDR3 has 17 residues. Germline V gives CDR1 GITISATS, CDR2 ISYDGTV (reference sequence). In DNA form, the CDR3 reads TGTGCCTTGTGGGAGGTACTCCAAGATATGGGCAAAAAAATCAAGGTATTT. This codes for CALWEVLQDMGKKIKVF.

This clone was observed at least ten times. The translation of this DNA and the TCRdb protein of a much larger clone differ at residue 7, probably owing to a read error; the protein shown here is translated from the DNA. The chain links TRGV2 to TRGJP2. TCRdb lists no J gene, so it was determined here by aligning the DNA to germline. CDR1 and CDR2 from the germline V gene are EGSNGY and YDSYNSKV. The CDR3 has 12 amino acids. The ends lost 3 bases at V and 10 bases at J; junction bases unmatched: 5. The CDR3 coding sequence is TGTGCCACCTGGGACAGGCGTTGGATCAAGACGTTT. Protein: CATWDRRWIKTF.

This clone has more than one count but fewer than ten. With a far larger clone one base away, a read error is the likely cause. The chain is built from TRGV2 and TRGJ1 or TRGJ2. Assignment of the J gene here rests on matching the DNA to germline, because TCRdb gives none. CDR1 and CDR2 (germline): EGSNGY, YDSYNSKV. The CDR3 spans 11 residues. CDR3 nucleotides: TGTGCTACCTGGGACGGGCCACAGAAACTCTTT. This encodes CATWDGPQKLF.